This paragraph covers one TCR beta chain sequence. This sample stems from a study of blood T cell repertoires in COVID-19. As for the study in general: Spain, Italy and the United States supplied samples that represented acute and convalescent COVID-19. T cells, B-cell-depleted T cells, or PBMCs supplied cDNA or gDNA.

CDR1 and CDR2 (germline): ENHRY, SYGVKD. Trimming pared 2 bases from V and 2 bases from J, leaving 8 bases between. This CDR3 contains 14 residues. In the authors' methods: Reference gene primer amplification gave nucleated cell count estimates. Method: immunoSEQ multiplex PCR; TCRdb's copy keeps in-frame clones and lacks some. The DNA was the basis for D and trimming; V, J and clone size are from that table. The sample shows about 190,000 clones, about 85% of them seen only once. The TCR was taken from a woman older than 75 with acute or convalescent COVID-19. This chain connects TRBV10-3 to TRBJ2-3; D is undetermined. What was sequenced was peripheral blood. The CDR3 sequence: CAISEARLTDTQYF. CDR3 nucleotides: TGTGCCATCAGTGAGGCCAGACTCACAGATACGCAGTATTTT.